This record covers a single TCR beta chain. This clonotype was detected only a few times. Its antigen specificity is not known. Base qualities are not provided; no much larger clone lies one nucleotide away. Taken from cysteine to phenylalanine, the CDR3 has 13 residues. CDR3 DNA is the only sequence kept; it has 39 bases, read in frame from the first base. The junction carries 10 bases between V and J, which are trimmed by 6 bases and 1 base respectively. The germline V gene yields MDHEN for CDR1 and SYDVKM for CDR2. The record originates from a study of post-analysis software for immune sequencing data (dated by TCRdb to the mid-2010s). The study in broad terms: Disease courses on record covered relapsing-remitting, secondary progressive and progressive-relapsing multiple sclerosis, though some patients had no subtype annotation. Patient repertoires were compared against over ten previously published healthy control repertoires from donors aged roughly 6 to 26 years. A subset of samples was prepared in parallel using single-end sample barcoding, then pooled and co-amplified after Illumina adapter ligation. What the authors observed across the whole study: Four or five TRBV segments, including TRBV5-6, TRBV5-1 and TRBV20-1, were significantly more frequent in patients than controls. Significantly lower normalized Chao1 diversity was found in multiple sclerosis patients than in controls, suggesting substantial peripheral T-cell clonal expansion. Direct clustering with F measure revealed strong co-clustering of samples prepared in the same batch, which led to a batch-effect correction. The multiple sclerosis patient group was slightly younger than the control group.

Library preparation employed PCR. Sequencing used an Illumina HiSeq 2500. To reduce PCR and sequencing biases, unique molecular identifiers were incorporated into the TCR beta cDNA libraries. Per 1 to 10 million input T cells, around 500,000 cDNA molecules were obtained, such that each molecule approximated one T cell. Patient libraries were prepared and sequenced with the same protocol used for the earlier healthy control dataset. Within a given batch, samples were prepared together, multiplexed and sequenced on the same HiSeq lane. On the study's bioinformatics: Raw barcoded reads were processed with MIGEC, discarding single-read molecular identifier groups before consensus assembly and CDR3 extraction. Clonotype tables were post-analysed with VDJtools, and diversity was normalized by down-sampling all datasets to the smallest sample size. In repertoire overlap clustering, CDR3 amino acid sequences, but not nucleotide sequences, were matched to correct batch-related cross-sample contamination. The public reads were reanalyzed by TCRdb: fastp trimming at Q25, MiXCR alignment, in-frame beta chains only. Rows with one shared CDR3 protein collapse into an entry with the most common genes and DNA. It is TCRdb's table, rather than the study itself, that gives the V and J calls and clone size. A total of roughly 700,000 distinct CDR3 sequences appear in this sample, 25% to 30% of them only once. Approximately 0.6% of the sample is in the top ten clones.

To demonstrate the VDJtools post-analysis software, the study profiled TCR beta repertoires from the peripheral blood of about a dozen young patients with multiple sclerosis. Multiple sclerosis patients were children and adolescents aged roughly 6 to 16 years. Material for sequencing was blood. The chain links TRBV28 with TRBJ2-7; TRBD1 could be the D gene, as 6 bases match. This TCR was sampled from a girl between 5 and 17 years old with multiple sclerosis. In nucleotides, the sequence is TGTGCCAGCAGGATGACAGGTTCCTACGAGCAGTACTTC. It specifies CASRMTGSYEQYF.